This note documents a single TCR beta chain sequence. Antigen specificity is unknown. This sample is drawn from a study of CD8+ T cells in alopecia areata. Study-level results: On tofacitinib, scalp clonality and expanded CD8+ clones among top 100 fell significantly.

Indicated treatment: oral pan-JAK inhibitor, 5-10 mg twice daily. Trimming removed 5 bases at V and 8 bases at J, with 15 bases between. Germline V gives CDR1 MNHEY, CDR2 SVGAGI. The length of the CDR3 is 13 residues. Extracted RNA was reverse transcribed into cDNA, the sequencing template. The protocol was immunoSEQ multiplex PCR, while the TCRdb copy is restricted to in-frame clones and leaves out a portion. The repertoire holds more than 130,000 clones, with 65% to 90% as singletons. Sequences were derived from CD8+ T cells sorted from blood, sampled at week 4, from a patient treated with tofacitinib. V gene TRBV6-5 combines with J gene TRBJ1-2; D remains unclear. The origin of this receptor is a human donor with alopecia areata. Here the CDR3 reads CASSPTEAGGYTF. The CDR3 region has the DNA TGTGCCAGCAGTCCCACAGAGGCCGGAGGCTACACCTTC.